Below are 23 T cell receptor beta chains sequenced from a single sample in a study of cytomegalovirus exposure and HLA in healthy donors. With 60 Vbeta and 13 Jbeta primers, the PCR was carried out. Here immunoSEQ multiplex PCR was the method, and the copy in TCRdb shows in-frame clones only, minus some. The table lists 150,000 to 200,000 clones, roughly four fifths of them singletons. The sequenced sample was PBMCs. These receptors were collected from a woman aged 18-29 years in good health and CMV-seronegative.

The CDR3 loop is CASSLLAHGNTIYF. In nucleotides, the CDR3 is TGTGCCAGCAGTTTATTGGCACATGGAAACACCATATATTTT. The rearrangement links TRBV28 to TRBJ1-3; D is unresolved. V shed 1 base and J shed 3 bases, with 7 bases lying between them. CDR3 length equals 14 residues. Germline V gene lookup returns CDR1 MDHEN and CDR2 SYDVKM.

This sequence joins TRBV28 and TRBJ1-5; D is perhaps TRBD1 (6 bases). V gave up 4 bases and J gave up 6 bases, with 13 bases separating them. Germline V gene data show CDR1 as MDHEN and CDR2 as SYDVKM. This CDR3 spans 14 amino acids. CDR3: CASSWGRGSQPQHF. CDR3 DNA: TGTGCCAGCAGTTGGGGCAGGGGAAGTCAGCCCCAGCATTTT. Complete variable domain (other parts from reference TRBV28 and TRBJ1-5): DVKVTQSSRYLVKRTGEKVFLECVQDMDHENMFWYRQDPGLGLRLIYFSYDVKMKEKGDIPEGYSVSREKKERFSLILESASTNQTSMYLCASSWGRGSQPQHFGDGTRLSIL.

The genes are TRBV5-1 and TRBJ2-3; 9 bases align to TRBD1. Germline CDR1 and CDR2: SGHRS and YFSETQ. V dropped 2 bases and J dropped 4; count of bases not matched to a gene: 8. The CDR3 consists of 16 residues. CDR3 DNA sequence: TGCGCCAGCAGCTTACCCGGGACAGGGCCCGCAGATACGCAGTATTTT. This codes for CASSLPGTGPADTQYF. Using reference TRBV5-1 and TRBJ2-3 for the parts outside the CDR3, the full variable domain is KAGVTQTPRYLIKTRGQQVTLSCSPISGHRSVSWYQQTPGQGLQFLFEYFSETQRNKGNFPGRFSGRQFSNSRSEMNVSTLELGDSALYLCASSLPGTGPADTQYFGPGTRLTVL.

V gene TRBV7-9 combines with J gene TRBJ1-6, with a weak D call TRBD1 (5 bases). The CDR3 length is 14 residues. The V and J ends lost 3 bases and 6 bases respectively, with 9 bases between them. Germline assignment: CDR1 SEHNR and CDR2 FQNEAQ (reference sequence). The CDR3 reads CASSFYRGNSPLHF. The DNA for the CDR3 is TGTGCCAGCAGCTTTTATAGGGGTAATTCACCCCTCCACTTT.

The chain couples TRBV7-9 to TRBJ2-7, with D possibly being TRBD2 (6 bases). The CDR3 runs 15 residues. Germline V gene sequence: CDR1 SEHNR, CDR2 FQNEAQ (reference sequence). Trimming shortened V by 5 bases and J by 1 base, and 15 bases separated the two germline ends. CDR3 nucleotides: TGTGCCAGCAGCCCGGGTTGGCGGGGATCCTACGAGCAGTACTTC. The encoded protein is CASSPGWRGSYEQYF.

The gene calls are TRBV2 and TRBJ2-3, with 10 bases fitting TRBD1. This CDR3 region has 15 residues. Germline values: CDR1 SNHLY, CDR2 FYNNEI. Losses at the gene ends were 6 bases for V and 3 bases for J; bases not matched to a gene: 6. The CDR3 bases are TGTGCCAGCAGGGGACAGGGGCAACAGACAGATACGCAGTATTTT. Encoded protein: CASRGQGQQTDTQYF. Based on the CDR3 plus reference TRBV2 and TRBJ2-3, the full variable domain is EPEVTQTPSHQVTQMGQEVILRCVPISNHLYFYWYRQILGQKVEFLVSFYNNEISEKSEIFDDQFSVERPDGSNFTLKIRSTKLEDSAMYFCASRGQGQQTDTQYFGPGTRLTVL.

This clone has only a few counts. The rearrangement joins TRBV28 to TRBJ2-3; TRBD2 matches 10 bases. V lost 2 bases, J lost 8 bases, and 4 bases stayed unmatched. CDR3 length: 14 amino acids. Germline loops: CDR1 MDHEN, CDR2 SYDVKM. DNA of the CDR3: TGTGCCAGCAGTTTAAGCGGGAGGGCTGGTACGCAGTATTTT. Encoded protein: CASSLSGRAGTQYF. The full variable domain, with the rest looked up from reference TRBV28 and TRBJ2-3, is DVKVTQSSRYLVKRTGEKVFLECVQDMDHENMFWYRQDPGLGLRLIYFSYDVKMKEKGDIPEGYSVSREKKERFSLILESASTNQTSMYLCASSLSGRAGTQYFGPGTRLTVL.

The gene calls are TRBV6-5 and TRBJ2-7; no clear D gene. CDR3 size: 13 residues. The germline V gene has CDR1 MNHEY and CDR2 SVGAGI. V was clipped by 5 bases and J by 0 bases, with 8 bases between them. The chain's CDR3 is CASSAAHSYEQYF. In DNA, the CDR3 is TGTGCCAGCAGTGCCGCACACTCCTACGAGCAGTACTTC.

CDR3 sequence: CASSGTPGSQMNTEAFF. The CDR3 DNA follows: TGTGCCAGCAGTGGGACTCCTGGTAGCCAAATGAACACTGAAGCTTTCTTT. The chain joins TRBV25-1 to TRBJ1-1, with D unclear. The CDR3 is 17 residues long. Germline V lookup: CDR1 MGHDK, CDR2 SYGVNS. V was trimmed by 4 bases and J by 0 bases, leaving 18 bases between them.

V is TRBV20-1 and J is TRBJ2-7, with 8 bases fitting TRBD1. Per the germline V gene, CDR1 is DFQATT and CDR2 is SNEGSKA (reference sequence). The CDR3 runs to 10 residues. CDR3 region: CGTGVYEQYF. CDR3 nucleotide sequence: TGCGGGACAGGAGTTTACGAGCAGTACTTC.

This chain uses TRBV5-5 with TRBJ1-2; D unresolved. Germline V gene data show CDR1 as SGHKS and CDR2 as YYEKEE (reference sequence). V dropped 0 bases and J dropped 4 bases, with 19 bases sitting between them. This CDR3 is 17 amino acids long. The CDR3 DNA reads as TGTGCCAGCAGCTTGGGGCAGGCCGCTACCCCTTCCTATGGCTACACCTTC. As protein: CASSLGQAATPSYGYTF.

Remarks on this clone: One junction end does not reproduce the germline sequence, and a read error may be involved. Other nucleotide sequences from this sample produce the same CDR3. J is TRBJ2-2 and V is TRBV15; 7 positions match TRBD1. CDR3 length equals 15 residues. Germline loops: CDR1 LNHNV, CDR2 YYDKDF (reference sequence). The CDR3 loop is CATSIQGPNTGELFF. CDR3 bases: TGCGCCACCAGCATACAGGGGCCTAACACCGGGGAGCTGTTTTTT.

This sequence joins TRBV18 and TRBJ1-1; 7 bases agree with TRBD1. In germline, CDR1 is KGHSH, CDR2 LQKENI. V trimming: 6 bases; J trimming: 0 bases; junction bases outside the gene matches: 4. The CDR3 sequence is 14 residues long. DNA for the CDR3: TGTGCCAGCTCCTGGGACAGATTGAACACTGAAGCTTTCTTT. The encoded protein is CASSWDRLNTEAFF.

V usage is TRBV11-2 and J usage is TRBJ2-3; 7 nucleotides match TRBD2. CDR3 length: 17 residues. Trimming cost V 0 bases and J 0 bases; bases outside gene matches: 6. Per the germline V gene, CDR1 is SGHAT and CDR2 is FQNNGV. The CDR3 reads CASSLDQTSPSTDTQYF. The CDR3 bases are TGTGCCAGCAGCTTAGATCAGACTAGCCCTAGCACAGATACGCAGTATTTT.

This clone has a single count. This sequence joins TRBV7-9 and TRBJ2-5; no clear D gene. Germline values: CDR1 SEHNR, CDR2 FQNEAQ (reference sequence). This CDR3 is built from 13 residues. V was shortened by 4 bases and J by 2 bases, with 8 bases between the two germline ends. CDR3 DNA sequence: TGTGCCAGCAGCTCAGTAACGCAAGAGACCCAGTACTTC. It translates to CASSSVTQETQYF. Full variable domain (rest looked up from reference TRBV7-9 and TRBJ2-5): DTGVSQNPRHKITKRGQNVTFRCDPISEHNRLYWYRQTLGQGPEFLTYFQNEAQLEKSRLLSDRFSAERPKGSFSTLEIQRTEQGDSAMYLCASSSVTQETQYFGPGTRLLVL.

This clone was observed a handful of times. This rearrangement joins TRBV2 to TRBJ2-3; D is unresolved. This CDR3 region has 11 residues. V lost 7 bases and J 9 bases, leaving 11 bases between the germline ends. Germline loops: CDR1 SNHLY, CDR2 FYNNEI. This chain's CDR3 is CASTKDRTQYF. CDR3 coding DNA: TGTGCCAGCACGAAAGATAGAACGCAGTATTTT.

This chain links TRBV18 with TRBJ2-1; D is unresolved. Between the trimmed V and J ends, which lost 6 bases and 1 base, there was a span of 13 bases. The CDR3 is 15 residues long. The germline CDR1 and CDR2 sequences are KGHSH and LQKENI. In DNA, the CDR3 is TGTGCCAGCTCCCAAACCAGGCTTTCCTACAATGAGCAGTTCTTC. Its translation: CASSQTRLSYNEQFF.

This clone was observed a handful of times. The chain employs TRBV7-8 and TRBJ2-7, with 7 positions matching TRBD2. The junction had 3 bases not matched to a gene; V was cut back by 1 base and J by 0 bases. This CDR3 is built from 15 residues. CDR1 is SGHVS and CDR2 is FQNEAQ in the germline V gene. The CDR3 nucleotides read TGTGCCAGCAGCTTAGTGGGGGGGACCTCCTACGAGCAGTACTTC. Translation: CASSLVGGTSYEQYF.

The sample holds one count of this clone. The genes are TRBV28 and TRBJ2-7; D gene unclear. The CDR3 has 12 amino acids. Germline V gene sequence: CDR1 MDHEN, CDR2 SYDVKM. With 1 base removed from V and 2 bases from J, the gap between germline ends came to 3 bases. In nucleotides, the CDR3 is TGTGCCAGCAGTTTATTTACCTACGAGCAGTACTTC. This sequence encodes CASSLFTYEQYF.

The chain has TRBV6-1 and TRBJ1-1; 7 bases match TRBD1. The CDR3 has 14 residues. Germline V gene sequence: CDR1 MNHNS, CDR2 SASEGT. Trimming removed 7 bases from V and 0 bases from J; junction bases left unmatched: 5. The CDR3 DNA sequence: TGTGCCAGCAAAGGGACAGCACTGAACACTGAAGCTTTCTTT. As protein: CASKGTALNTEAFF.

The chain employs TRBV7-2 and TRBJ1-6; D uncertain. CDR1 and CDR2 from the germline V gene are SGHTA and FQGNSA. The CDR3 runs 12 residues. V lost 5 bases and J 10 bases, leaving 9 bases between the germline ends. The CDR3 DNA reads TGTGCCAGCAGCCCCCGTTTCTCACCCCTCCACTTT. Amino acids: CASSPRFSPLHF.

CDR3 sequence (DNA): TGTGCCAGCAGCGAAAACAGCGGAAACTACAATGAGCAGTTCTTC. This sequence encodes CASSENSGNYNEQFF. The chain has TRBV7-2 and TRBJ2-1; weak D call: TRBD2 (5 bases). The V end lost 5 bases, the J end lost 3 bases, and 14 bases lay between the germline ends. The CDR3 is made up of 15 amino acids. Germline assignment: CDR1 SGHTA and CDR2 FQGNSA.

Regarding this clone: Germline is not matched at one junction end, which may reflect a read error. The V and J genes are TRBV7-9 and TRBJ1-2, with 7 bases fitting TRBD1. The CDR3 covers 16 residues. The V gene's germline CDR1 is SEHNR and CDR2 FQNEAQ (reference sequence). The CDR3 is CSSSSDPGQSNYGYTF. Written as DNA, the CDR3 is TGTTCCAGCAGCTCGGACCCGGGACAGTCAAACTATGGCTACACCTTC.